These 21 T cell receptor beta chains share one sample of origin, sequenced in a study of cytomegalovirus exposure and HLA in healthy donors. Use of 60 Vbeta and 13 Jbeta primers characterized the PCR. Sequenced by immunoSEQ multiplex PCR; TCRdb stores in-frame clones only, minus some. In the table there are some 190,000 clones, 65% to 80% of which are singletons. The sequenced material came from PBMCs. All receptors come from a man between 25 and 39 years old in good health and CMV-seropositive.

V gene TRBV30 combines with J gene TRBJ2-7; the D gene is possibly TRBD1 (7 bases). The V end lost 3 bases, the J end lost 3 bases, and 24 bases lay between the germline ends. The CDR3 is 17 residues long. Germline assignment: CDR1 GTSNPN and CDR2 SVGIG (reference sequence). DNA of the CDR3: TGTGCCTGGAGGGGGGGCGGTGAGGGGGCGCCTCTCTACGAGCAGTACTTC. Translating gives CAWRGGGEGAPLYEQYF.

This chain uses TRBV30 with TRBJ2-7, with a tentative D call TRBD1 (6 bases). Per the germline V gene, CDR1 is GTSNPN and CDR2 is SVGIG (reference sequence). The CDR3 runs to 13 residues. Trimming removed 3 bases from V and 2 bases from J, with 11 bases in between. CDR3 protein: CAWSVGAPYEQYF. CDR3 bases: TGTGCCTGGAGCGTGGGGGCCCCCTACGAGCAGTACTTC.

The V gene is TRBV9, the J gene TRBJ2-2, with D possibly matching TRBD2 (6 bases). CDR3 size: 15 residues. The germline gives CDR1 SGDLS, CDR2 YYNGEE. V was shortened by 4 bases and J by 4 bases, with 14 bases between the two germline ends. The CDR3 protein is CASSRSGVITGELFF. In DNA, the CDR3 is TGTGCCAGCAGCCGGTCGGGGGTGATCACCGGGGAGCTGTTTTTT.

This chain connects TRBV27 to TRBJ1-5, with unresolved D. V lost 1 base and J 0 bases, leaving 7 bases between the germline ends. This CDR3 is built from 15 residues. Germline V gene data show CDR1 as MNHEY and CDR2 as SMNVEV (reference sequence). As DNA, the CDR3 is TGTGCCAGCAGTTTATTCGGCGGTAGCAATCAGCCCCAGCATTTT. Translating it yields CASSLFGGSNQPQHF.

CDR3 residues: CATRFLAGTGELFF. CDR3 DNA: TGTGCCACCAGGTTTCTAGCGGGAACCGGGGAGCTGTTTTTT. The chain uses TRBV15 and TRBJ2-2, with 9 bases aligning to TRBD2. Looked up from germline, CDR1 is LNHNV and CDR2 is YYDKDF (reference sequence). V gave up 6 bases and J gave up 5 bases; unmatched junction bases: 4. CDR3 length: 14 residues. The full variable domain, its missing parts supplied by reference TRBV15 and TRBJ2-2, is DAMVIQNPRYQVTQFGKPVTLSCSQTLNHNVMYWYQQKSSQAPKLLFHYYDKDFNNEADTPDNFQSRRPNTSFCFLDIRSPGLGDTAMYLCATRFLAGTGELFFGEGSRLTVL.

Here the CDR3 reads CASSYSIGTGARGYTF. CDR3 coding DNA: TGTGCCAGCAGTTACTCGATCGGGACAGGGGCGAGAGGCTACACCTTC. The V gene is TRBV6-5, the J gene TRBJ1-2; TRBD1 matches at 10 bases. The CDR3 length is 16 residues. The ends lost 0 bases at V and 8 bases at J; junction bases unmatched: 9. CDR1 MNHEY and CDR2 SVGAGI come from the germline V gene.

The chain recombines TRBV7-8 with TRBJ1-2; 9 bases agree with TRBD1. V shed 3 bases and J 8 bases; nucleotides not matched to a gene: 4. The CDR3 is made up of 13 amino acids. Germline V gives CDR1 SGHVS, CDR2 FQNEAQ. The CDR3 DNA follows: TGTGCCAGCAGCTTCCGGGACAGGGTCGGCTACACCTTC. Translation gives CASSFRDRVGYTF.

V and J are TRBV7-2 and TRBJ2-7, with 9 bases matching TRBD1. The germline V gene has CDR1 SGHTA and CDR2 FQGNSA. V lost 2 bases and J lost 5; bases outside the gene matches: 7. CDR3 length: 15 residues. The CDR3 DNA is TGTGCCAGCAGCTTAAAGGGACAGGGTCGAGACGAGCAGTACTTC. The encoded protein is CASSLKGQGRDEQYF.

This clone was picked up a small number of times. The rearrangement joins TRBV6-5 to TRBJ1-4; tentatively, D is TRBD1 (5 bases). The ends were cut back, 5 bases at V and 7 bases at J, with 11 bases in the middle. The CDR3 loop spans 13 amino acids. Looked up from germline, CDR1 is MNHEY and CDR2 is SVGAGI. The CDR3 region is CASSIGQLEKLFF. In DNA form, the CDR3 reads TGTGCCAGCAGTATCGGACAACTTGAAAAACTGTTTTTT.

This chain joins TRBV6-4 and TRBJ1-5; D uncertain. V was shortened by 4 bases and J by 4 bases, with 8 bases between the two germline ends. The germline V gene has CDR1 MRHNA and CDR2 SNTAGT. CDR3 length equals 13 residues. For the CDR3, the DNA is TGTGCCAGCAGTGTTGAGGAGAATCAGCCCCAGCATTTT. Its protein product is CASSVEENQPQHF.

Concerning this clone itself: The same CDR3 is also encoded by other DNA sequences in this sample. V usage is TRBV11-2 and J usage is TRBJ1-2; 10 bases map to TRBD1. This CDR3 comprises 15 residues. Unmatched junction bases numbered 6, after V lost 6 bases and J lost 2 bases. CDR1 and CDR2 (germline): SGHAT, FQNNGV. The CDR3 DNA reads TGTGCCAGCAGGAGACCGGGACAGGGGAACTATGGCTACACCTTC. This gives the protein CASRRPGQGNYGYTF.

This clone was counted a few times. V gene TRBV30 combines with J gene TRBJ1-2; D might be TRBD1 (6 bases). The length of the CDR3 is 13 residues. The ends were cut back, 6 bases at V and 2 bases at J, with 13 bases in the middle. Germline V lookup: CDR1 GTSNPN, CDR2 SVGIG (reference sequence). The DNA of the CDR3 is TGTGCCTGTACACAGGGACCCAACTATGGCTACACCTTC. This translates into CACTQGPNYGYTF.

The rearrangement joins TRBV7-2 to TRBJ1-2; 9 bases are shared with TRBD1. This CDR3 has 15 amino acids. The germline V gene encodes CDR1 SGHTA and CDR2 FQGNSA. V gave up 5 bases and J gave up 2 bases; unmatched junction bases: 6. CDR3 in amino acids: CASSRPGTGNYGYTF. The DNA of the CDR3 is TGTGCCAGCAGCCGTCCCGGGACAGGGAACTATGGCTACACCTTC. The full variable domain, in which reference TRBV7-2 and TRBJ1-2 provide the parts outside the CDR3, is GAGVSQSPSNKVTEKGKDVELRCDPISGHTALYWYRQSLGQGLEFLIYFQGNSAPDKSGLPSDRFSAERTGGSVSTLTIQRTQQEDSAVYLCASSRPGTGNYGYTFGSGTRLTVV.

The count of this clone is one. The rearrangement links TRBV11-2 to TRBJ2-3; 9 bases align to TRBD1. The CDR3 is made up of 16 amino acids. V lost 5 bases, J lost 1 base, and 7 bases stayed unmatched. Germline V gene lookup returns CDR1 SGHAT and CDR2 FQNNGV. The CDR3 nucleotides read TGTGCCAGCAGCACTCGGACAGGGGTCGGCACAGATACGCAGTATTTT. It codes for CASSTRTGVGTDTQYF.

This clone was detected only once. The chain couples TRBV18 to TRBJ2-5, with D possibly TRBD2 on 5 matching bases. The CDR3 covers 17 residues. Between the trimmed V and J ends, which lost 3 bases and 0 bases, there was a span of 17 bases. CDR1 and CDR2 from the germline V gene are KGHSH and LQKENI. CDR3 loop: CASSPPTRGEYQETQYF. The CDR3 DNA follows: TGTGCCAGCTCACCTCCGACCCGGGGAGAGTACCAAGAGACCCAGTACTTC.

To note about this clone: One junction end disagrees with the germline gene, perhaps due to a read error. This sequence joins TRBV5-6 and TRBJ1-1; weak D call: TRBD1 (5 bases). This CDR3 contains 12 residues. Germline CDR1 reads SGHDT; CDR2 reads YYEEEE. This CDR3 is CVSSLQDREAFF. In DNA, the CDR3 is TGTGTCAGCAGCCTACAGGACCGGGAAGCTTTCTTT.

This clone appeared once. The chain has TRBV28 and TRBJ1-3; TRBD1 agrees at 7 bases. With 1 base clipped from V and 0 bases from J, the junction kept 3 bases outside the gene matches. Germline V gives CDR1 MDHEN, CDR2 SYDVKM. This CDR3 is 16 amino acids long. The CDR3 spells CASSLSTGASGNTIYF. CDR3 in DNA: TGTGCCAGCAGTTTATCAACAGGGGCCTCTGGAAACACCATATATTTT.

The chain employs TRBV6-5 and TRBJ2-1, with D possibly being TRBD1 (5 bases). V was cut by 10 bases and J by 8 bases, with 15 bases left in between. Looked up from germline, CDR1 is MNHEY and CDR2 is SVGAGI. The CDR3 is 12 residues long. In DNA, the CDR3 is TGTGCCACCTCTTACAGGTCCCATGAGCAGTTCTTC. This encodes CATSYRSHEQFF.

The chain is built from TRBV7-3 and TRBJ2-7; TRBD2 matches 8 bases. V gave up 6 bases and J gave up 1 base; unmatched junction bases: 5. The CDR3 covers 14 residues. The germline gives CDR1 SGHTA, CDR2 FQGTGA. The CDR3 nucleotides are TGTGCCAGCAGTTTAGCGGGGCGATCCTACGAGCAGTACTTC. This sequence encodes CASSLAGRSYEQYF.

CDR3: CASSDRDRVSGYTF. In DNA, the CDR3 is TGTGCCAGCAGCGACCGGGACAGGGTTAGTGGCTACACCTTC. The J gene is TRBJ1-2, the V gene TRBV11-2, with 9 positions matching TRBD1. Per germline, CDR1 SGHAT and CDR2 FQNNGV. Trimming removed 5 bases from V and 7 bases from J; junction bases left unmatched: 8. The CDR3 has 14 amino acids.

This clone was picked up a small number of times. The CDR3 DNA reads as TGTGCCAGCAGCAAACTAGCGGGAGGGCCTGGGGAGACCCAGTACTTC. Translation: CASSKLAGGPGETQYF. The J gene is TRBJ2-5, the V gene TRBV5-4, with 13 bases fitting TRBD2. J lost 5 bases, V lost 4 bases, and 8 bases had no gene match. Germline CDR1 reads SGHNT; CDR2 reads YYREEE (reference sequence). The CDR3 length is 16 residues.